This T cell receptor beta chain came from a study of shared clonotypes between healthy human individuals (dated by TCRdb to 2018 to 2020). As for the study more broadly: The cohort comprised a couple of women and a few men aged 18 to 49 years. For each donor, CD4 naive and CD4 memory were each given three plates, CD8 naive was given two plates, and CD8 memory was given one plate. The study deeply sequenced blood TCR repertoires of about 5 healthy adults to estimate repertoire size and the extent of clonotype sharing between individuals. To increase sequencing depth and limit assay-specific biases, different laboratories used diverse techniques to prepare libraries and sequence TCR repertoires. Leukapheresis yielded between about 0.9 and 9.5 billion PBMCs per donor. The paper's findings and limits, for the study overall: Compared with non-shared clonotypes, the clonotypes found in all four sorted-subset donors had higher generation probabilities. Pairwise subsampling led to the expectation that sequencing depth would affect the degree of clonotype sharing among donors. Naive subsets generally had larger estimated clonotype richness than memory subsets. Sampling was limited to blood, and TCR repertoires in tissue likely differ from TCR repertoires in blood. When several donors were compared, the shared fraction of clonotypes was around 5% for naive CD4, 3% to 4% for naive CD8, 2.3% for memory CD4, and 0.4% for memory CD8. Because the study included only a small number of donors, the genetic and exposure-history diversity represented was limited. Rarefaction of sorted-subset datasets indicated incomplete sequencing despite the large sequencing depth.

Based on the germline V gene (reference sequence), the CDR1 and CDR2 sequences are LNHDA and SQIVND. The CDR3 goes from the cysteine to the phenylalanine over 14 residues. The retained sequence is limited to the CDR3, 42 bases, with the frame set at the first base. V is clipped by 4 bases and J by 4 bases, and the sequence between their germline boundaries is 14 bases long. Healthy HIV-negative adults with no recently reported acute infections or vaccinations were included as donors. Every donor was a Caucasian adult residing in Nashville, Tennessee, USA. CD4+ T cells were enriched by magnetic negative selection, after which naive cells were positively selected on CD45RA and the negative fraction was taken as the memory subset. Blood was obtained by leukapheresis, after which PBMCs were separated by Ficoll-Histopaque density gradient centrifugation and cryopreserved in liquid nitrogen vapor phase. Analytical flow cytometry was used to check the purity and quantity of every magnetically sorted T cell population. Each sorted fraction had its genomic DNA isolated and then quantified by UV absorbance on a Nanodrop 2000c.

Using the deep immunoSEQ assay, TCR CDR3 regions were amplified from genomic DNA by multiplex PCR. For each cell subset, the extracted genomic DNA was distributed evenly across all wells of several immunoSEQ 96-well plates, and each plate served as one replicate. For sorted subsets, roughly 200 ng of genomic DNA, equivalent to 30,000 or so T cell genomes, went into each replicate PCR. The purified libraries were quantified using a Qubit 3.0 fluorometer, sized with a Bioanalyzer 2100, and then quantified again using the KAPA Library Quantification kit. Every immunoSEQ 96-well plate was sequenced on a separate single-read 150-cycle Illumina NextSeq 550 flow cell. The original pipeline was this. Because the immunoSEQ output included only junctional sequences and no quality scores, the filtering could not be the same as the filtering used for full-length reads. To assign V/J genes and CDR3, sequences were annotated against IMGT germline references using PyIR, a Python wrapper for IgBLAST v1.9. Any read was removed if the V/J assignment was weak (E-value above 1e-6), the CDR3 was missing, or the read contained stop codons, out-of-frame junctions, or ambiguous translated residues. A V3J clonotype was defined by an identical inferred V gene, J gene, and CDR3 amino acid sequence. Percentage overlap between repertoires was computed as shared unique clonotypes divided by the size of the smaller repertoire. Richness of each repertoire was evaluated using RTK rarefaction, the Chao1 estimator, and Recon v2.1 estimates of unobserved clonotypes. OLGA was used to compute generation probabilities for all TCRbeta clonotypes that the gDNA method yielded from four donors. TCRdb obtained this table from immuneACCESS and retained in-frame rearrangements with V and J assigned. These tables miss some clones; where compared with another copy, unresolved V genes account for less than half of the shortfall, and the remainder is unexplained. The D gene and trimming were derived from the DNA, and the V and J assignments and clone size from that table. This sample comprises approximately 640,000 clones, around 72% of them detected only once. Together, the top ten hold under 2% of the sample.

This clone was detected only once. This receptor's antigen is unknown. Base-call qualities are not available, and no considerably larger clone is one nucleotide away. The clonotype originates from a woman younger than 45 in good health. The chain was built from TRBV19 and TRBJ2-7; the D gene identity is not certain. The sample comprised memory CD4+ T cells sorted from blood. The cell subset or site label on this specimen signifies: CD45RA-negative fraction. The bases read TGTGCCAGTAGTAGAGCTTCCGTGGGGTACGAGCAGTACTTC. Translated, this gives CASSRASVGYEQYF. Extended through the reference TRBV19 and TRBJ2-7 proteins, this CDR3 yields the full variable domain: DGGITQSPKYLFRKEGQNVTLSCEQNLNHDAMYWYRQDPGQGLRLIYYSQIVNDFQKGDIAEGYSVSREKKESFPLTVTSAQKNPTAFYLCASSRASVGYEQYFGPGTRLTVT.